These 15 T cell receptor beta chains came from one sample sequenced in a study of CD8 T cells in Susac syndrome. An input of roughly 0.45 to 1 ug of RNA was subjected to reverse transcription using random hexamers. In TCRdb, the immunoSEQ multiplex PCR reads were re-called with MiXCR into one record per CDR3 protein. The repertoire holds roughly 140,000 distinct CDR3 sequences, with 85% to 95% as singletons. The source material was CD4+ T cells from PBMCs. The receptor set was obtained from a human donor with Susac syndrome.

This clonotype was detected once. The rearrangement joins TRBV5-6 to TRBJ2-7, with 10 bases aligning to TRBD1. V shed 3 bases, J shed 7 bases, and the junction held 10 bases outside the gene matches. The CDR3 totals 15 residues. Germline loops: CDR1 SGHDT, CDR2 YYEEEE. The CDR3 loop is CASSSPGQGREEQYF. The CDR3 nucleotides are TGTGCCAGCAGCTCCCCGGGACAGGGGCGAGAGGAGCAGTACTTC.

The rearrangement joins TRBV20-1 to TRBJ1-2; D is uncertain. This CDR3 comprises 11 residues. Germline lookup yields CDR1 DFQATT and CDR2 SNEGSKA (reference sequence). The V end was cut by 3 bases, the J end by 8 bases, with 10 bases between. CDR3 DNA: TGCAGTGCTAGCGATCATCGGGGCTACACCTTC. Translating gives CSASDHRGYTF.

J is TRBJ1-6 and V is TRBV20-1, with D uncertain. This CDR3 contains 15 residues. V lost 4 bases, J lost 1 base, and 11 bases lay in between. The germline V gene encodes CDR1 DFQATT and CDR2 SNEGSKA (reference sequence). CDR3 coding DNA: TGCAGTGCTATGGCGGGAGTATCCTATAATTCACCCCTCCACTTT. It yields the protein CSAMAGVSYNSPLHF.

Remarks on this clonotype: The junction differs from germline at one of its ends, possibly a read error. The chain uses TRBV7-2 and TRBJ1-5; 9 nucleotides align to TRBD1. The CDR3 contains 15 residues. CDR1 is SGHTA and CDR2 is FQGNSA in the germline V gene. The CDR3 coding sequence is TGTGCCAGCACCTTAATGGGGGACAGGGATCAGCCCCAGCATTTT. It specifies CASTLMGDRDQPQHF.

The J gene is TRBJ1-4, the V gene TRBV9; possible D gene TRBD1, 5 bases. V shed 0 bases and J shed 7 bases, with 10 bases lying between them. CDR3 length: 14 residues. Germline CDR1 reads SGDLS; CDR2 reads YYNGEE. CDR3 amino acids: CASSVEGLGEKLFF. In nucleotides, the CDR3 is TGTGCCAGCAGCGTAGAGGGGCTGGGTGAAAAACTGTTTTTT.

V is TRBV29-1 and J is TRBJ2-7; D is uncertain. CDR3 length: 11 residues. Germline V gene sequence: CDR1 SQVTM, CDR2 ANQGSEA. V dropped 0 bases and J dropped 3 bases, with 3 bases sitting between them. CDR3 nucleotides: TGCAGCGTTGAAGAGGGCTACGAGCAGTACTTC. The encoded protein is CSVEEGYEQYF.

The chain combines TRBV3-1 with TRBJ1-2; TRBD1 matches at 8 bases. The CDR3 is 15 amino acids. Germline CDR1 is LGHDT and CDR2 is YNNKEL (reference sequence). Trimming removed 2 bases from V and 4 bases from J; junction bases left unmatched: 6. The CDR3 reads CASSQLSGQGYGYTF. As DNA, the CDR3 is TGTGCCAGCAGCCAATTATCAGGACAGGGCTATGGCTACACCTTC.

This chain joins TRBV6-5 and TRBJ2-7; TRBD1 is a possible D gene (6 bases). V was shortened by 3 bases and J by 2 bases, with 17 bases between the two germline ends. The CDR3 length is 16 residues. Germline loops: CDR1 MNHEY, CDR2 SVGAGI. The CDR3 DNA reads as TGTGCCAGCAGTTATACACCGGGGACAAAGACCTACGAGCAGTACTTC. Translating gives CASSYTPGTKTYEQYF.

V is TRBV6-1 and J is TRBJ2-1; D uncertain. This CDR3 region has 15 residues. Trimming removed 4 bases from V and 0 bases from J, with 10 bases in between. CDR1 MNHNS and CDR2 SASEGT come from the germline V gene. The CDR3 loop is CASSGEISSYNEQFF. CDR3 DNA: TGTGCCAGCAGTGGAGAGATTAGCTCCTACAATGAGCAGTTCTTC.

The CDR3 reads CSALDRTIQETQYF. CDR3 sequence (DNA): TGCAGTGCTTTGGACAGGACCATCCAAGAGACCCAGTACTTC. The rearrangement links TRBV20-1 to TRBJ2-5, with TRBD1 identical over 7 bases. CDR3 length: 14 residues. CDR1 and CDR2 from the germline V gene are DFQATT and SNEGSKA (reference sequence). V was pared by 5 bases and J by 1 base, with 7 bases of the junction left unmatched.

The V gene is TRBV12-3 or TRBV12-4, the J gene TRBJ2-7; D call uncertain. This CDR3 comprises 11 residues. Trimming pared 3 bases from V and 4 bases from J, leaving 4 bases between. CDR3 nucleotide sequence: TGTGCCAGCAGTTTTCATTACGAGCAGTACTTC. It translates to CASSFHYEQYF.

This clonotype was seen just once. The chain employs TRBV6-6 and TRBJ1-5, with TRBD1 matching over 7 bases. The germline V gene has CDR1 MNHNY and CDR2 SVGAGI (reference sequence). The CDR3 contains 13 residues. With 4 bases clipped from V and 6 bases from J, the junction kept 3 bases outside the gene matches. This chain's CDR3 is CASSLTGIQPQHF. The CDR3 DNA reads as TGTGCCAGCAGTTTGACAGGGATTCAGCCCCAGCATTTT.

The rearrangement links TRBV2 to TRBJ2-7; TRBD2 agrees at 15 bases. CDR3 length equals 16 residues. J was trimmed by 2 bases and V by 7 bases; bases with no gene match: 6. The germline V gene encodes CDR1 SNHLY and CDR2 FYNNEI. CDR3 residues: CASIPGLAGGTYEQYF. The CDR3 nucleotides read TGTGCCAGCATTCCGGGACTAGCGGGGGGTACCTACGAGCAGTACTTC. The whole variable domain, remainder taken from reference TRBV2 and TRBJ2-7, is EPEVTQTPSHQVTQMGQEVILRCVPISNHLYFYWYRQILGQKVEFLVSFYNNEISEKSEIFDDQFSVERPDGSNFTLKIRSTKLEDSAMYFCASIPGLAGGTYEQYFGPGTRLTVT.

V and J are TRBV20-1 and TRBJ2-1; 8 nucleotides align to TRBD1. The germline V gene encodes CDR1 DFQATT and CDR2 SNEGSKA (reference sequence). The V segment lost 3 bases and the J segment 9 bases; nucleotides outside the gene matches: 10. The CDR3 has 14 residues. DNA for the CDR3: TGCAGTGCTAGCCCCCAGGGGGCCCTCCGTGAGCAGTTCTTC. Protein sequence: CSASPQGALREQFF.

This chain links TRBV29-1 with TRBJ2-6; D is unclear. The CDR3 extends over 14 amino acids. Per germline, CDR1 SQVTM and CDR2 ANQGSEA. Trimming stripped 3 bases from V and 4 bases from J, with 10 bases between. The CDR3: CSVEVTPGANVLTF. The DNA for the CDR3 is TGCAGCGTTGAGGTGACCCCCGGGGCCAACGTCCTGACTTTC.